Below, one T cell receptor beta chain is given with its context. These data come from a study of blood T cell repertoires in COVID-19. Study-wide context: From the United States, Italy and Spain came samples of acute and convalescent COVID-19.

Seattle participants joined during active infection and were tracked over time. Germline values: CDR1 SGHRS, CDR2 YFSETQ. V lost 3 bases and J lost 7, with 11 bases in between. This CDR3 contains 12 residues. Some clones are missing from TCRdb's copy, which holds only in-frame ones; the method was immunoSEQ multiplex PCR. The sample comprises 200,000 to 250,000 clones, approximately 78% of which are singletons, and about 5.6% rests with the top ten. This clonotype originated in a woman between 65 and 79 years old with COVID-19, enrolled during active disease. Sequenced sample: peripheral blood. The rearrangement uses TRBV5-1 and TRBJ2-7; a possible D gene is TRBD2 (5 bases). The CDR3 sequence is CASSSPGGEQYF. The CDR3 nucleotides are TGCGCCAGCAGCTCGCCAGGCGGGGAGCAGTACTTC.